These 3 T cell receptor beta chains came from one sample sequenced in a study of control samples from healthy donors and cancer patients (dated by TCRdb to 2020 to 2021). Library prep was done by the immunoSEQ multiplex PCR assay. TCRdb took this table from immuneACCESS and kept in-frame rearrangements with V and J called. Such tables lack part of the clones; where checked against another copy, unresolved V genes explain under half of the gap, and the rest is unexplained. The sample profile shows 84,000 or so clones; roughly 91% of them were found once. Jointly, the top ten make up approximately 16% of the sample. Source material: blood. The receptors here all came from a man between 50 and 59 years old in good health.

The V call is TRBV5-1, the J call TRBJ2-5; unclear D gene. Germline V gene lookup returns CDR1 SGHRS and CDR2 YFSETQ. This CDR3 spans 12 amino acids. V was trimmed by 2 bases and J by 5 bases, leaving 7 bases between them. The CDR3: CASSLNEETQYF. The CDR3, as DNA: TGCGCCAGCAGCTTAAACGAGGAGACCCAGTACTTC.

In this sample, this clone turned up once. The chain's CDR3 is CASSDGTVSNSPLHF. The DNA for the CDR3 is TGCGCCAGCAGTGATGGGACAGTGTCAAACTCACCCCTCCACTTT. The chain links TRBV10-1 to TRBJ1-6; 7 bases map to TRBD1. The CDR3 totals 15 residues. V shed 3 bases and J 10 bases; nucleotides not matched to a gene: 9. The germline V gene has CDR1 WNHNN and CDR2 SYGVQD (reference sequence).

CDR3 coding DNA: TGTGCCAGCAGCTTTTCGACAGGCTCCTACAATGAGCAGTTCTTC. Protein product: CASSFSTGSYNEQFF. The gene calls are TRBV5-6 and TRBJ2-1, with TRBD1 as a possible D gene (6 bases). The CDR3 totals 15 residues. Germline-derived CDR1 and CDR2 are SGHDT and YYEEEE. Trimming took 2 bases from V and 0 from J, leaving 9 bases between them.